This TCR beta chain was obtained from a study of cytomegalovirus exposure and HLA in healthy donors. Study-wide results and caveats: Sequencing artifact likely explains a cluster of highly shared sequence variants. It was shown in a later analysis that HLA-associated TCR beta chains were more clonally expanded than other, equally common chains.

Donors in the study were healthy people who gave bone marrow. 13 Jbeta primers and 60 Vbeta primers were used for the PCR. Assay: immunoSEQ multiplex PCR; the TCRdb copy retains only in-frame clones and omits some. The sample lists some 98,000 clones, about 80% occurring once. About this clone: Its antigen is not identified.

The CDR3 covers 15 residues. CDR1 KGHSH and CDR2 LQKENI come from the germline V gene. The V and J ends lost 1 base and 3 bases respectively, with 13 bases between them. This receptor was obtained from a man aged 35 to 55 in good health and CMV-seronegative. The chain joins TRBV18 to TRBJ2-7, with a tentative D call TRBD1 (6 bases). The sequencing sample was made of PBMCs. The CDR3 loop reads CASSPLDRGGYEQYF. Written as DNA, the CDR3 is TGTGCCAGCTCACCACTGGACCGAGGGGGCTACGAGCAGTACTTC.